The 22 T cell receptor beta chains below all came from one sample that was sequenced in a study of T cells in localized non-small cell lung cancer. Sequencing was performed with immunoSEQ multiplex PCR; in TCRdb, only in-frame clones are kept and a portion is missing. The data show about 33,000 clones, 80% seen once. The sequencing used peripheral blood, collected before any cancer treatment. The source is a male donor aged 60 or older with stage III squamous cell lung carcinoma.

This chain uses TRBV29-1 with TRBJ1-5, with D perhaps matching TRBD1 (5 bases). The V gene's germline CDR1 is SQVTM and CDR2 ANQGSEA. Trimming removed 5 bases at V and 4 bases at J, with 15 bases between. The CDR3 loop spans 14 amino acids. The CDR3 loop reads CSVTSGGANQPQHF. The CDR3 nucleotides read TGCAGCGTTACGAGTGGGGGAGCGAATCAGCCCCAGCATTTT.

The chain combines TRBV5-1 with TRBJ2-2; no clear D gene. Trimming pared 2 bases from V and 0 bases from J, leaving 11 bases between. The CDR3 is made up of 16 amino acids. The germline CDR1 and CDR2 sequences are SGHRS and YFSETQ. This chain's CDR3 is CASSLMEQANTGELFF. Written as DNA, the CDR3 is TGCGCCAGCAGCTTAATGGAACAAGCGAACACCGGGGAGCTGTTTTTT.

This clone was observed a handful of times. This chain joins TRBV29-1 and TRBJ1-1; maybe TRBD1 (6 bases). This CDR3 is built from 13 residues. V lost 7 bases to trimming and J lost 6 bases, with 18 bases between them. The V gene's germline CDR1 is SQVTM and CDR2 ANQGSEA. CDR3 in DNA: TGCAGCGGGCGACAGGTCGAGTGGGCTGAAGCTTTCTTT. It yields the protein CSGRQVEWAEAFF. The full variable domain, its missing parts supplied by reference TRBV29-1 and TRBJ1-1, is SAVISQKPSRDICQRGTSLTIQCQVDSQVTMMFWYRQQPGQSLTLIATANQGSEATYESGFVIDKFPISRPNLTFSTLTVSNMSPEDSSIYLCSGRQVEWAEAFFGQGTRLTVV.

This clone is medium-sized by share. This rearrangement joins TRBV7-9 to TRBJ2-1; 12 bases fit TRBD2. Unmatched junction bases numbered 2, after V lost 1 base and J lost 7 bases. Germline V CDR1 and CDR2: SEHNR, FQNEAQ (reference sequence). CDR3 length equals 15 residues. CDR3 nucleotides: TGTGCCAGCAGCTTAGGACTAGCGGGAGATAATGAGCAGTTCTTC. Translating it yields CASSLGLAGDNEQFF.

V is TRBV5-1 and J is TRBJ1-3; no firm D call. CDR1 is SGHRS, CDR2 YFSETQ, per germline. V dropped 4 bases and J dropped 1 base, with 3 bases sitting between them. This CDR3 spans 12 amino acids. The DNA for the CDR3 is TGCGCCAGCAGCCCTTCTGGAAACACCATATATTTT. It encodes CASSPSGNTIYF.

With regard to this clone: Other nucleotide sequences in the sample specify the same CDR3. The chain uses TRBV18 and TRBJ2-5, with D uncertain. CDR3 length: 11 residues. V lost 2 bases, J lost 4 bases, and 2 bases lay in between. The germline gives CDR1 KGHSH, CDR2 LQKENI. CDR3 protein: CASSPGETQYF. The CDR3 DNA is TGTGCCAGCTCACCAGGAGAGACCCAGTACTTC.

The J gene is TRBJ1-5, the V gene TRBV19; 9 bases fit TRBD1. The germline CDR1 and CDR2 sequences are LNHDA and SQIVND (reference sequence). V lost 5 bases and J lost 4; bases outside the gene matches: 9. CDR3 length: 16 residues. The CDR3 sequence: CASSPMSGTGNQPQHF. In nucleotides, the CDR3 is TGTGCCAGTAGTCCGATGTCCGGGACAGGGAATCAGCCCCAGCATTTT.

V gene TRBV21-1 combines with J gene TRBJ2-7; the table's D call of TRBD2 was not tested on the DNA. TRBV21-1 is noted as a pseudogene. This CDR3 region has 15 residues. In DNA, the CDR3 is TGTGCCAGCAGCAAAGGCGGCCGCTTAACCTACGAGCAGTACTTC. As protein: CASSKGGRLTYEQYF.

This rearrangement joins TRBV4-2 to TRBJ1-1; 11 bases are a match to TRBD1. From germline, CDR1 is LGHNA and CDR2 YNFKEQ. The CDR3 consists of 14 residues. The V gene end was trimmed by 2 bases and the J gene end by 11 bases; junction bases not matched to a gene: 7. CDR3 loop: CASSQNRDRGLAFF. CDR3 coding DNA: TGTGCCAGCAGCCAAAACCGGGACAGGGGGTTGGCTTTCTTT.

The gene calls are TRBV9 and TRBJ2-7; maybe TRBD2 (5 bases). The CDR3 sequence is 14 residues long. The V end lost 0 bases, the J end lost 6 bases, and 13 bases lay between the germline ends. Germline CDR1 SGDLS, CDR2 YYNGEE. The CDR3 reads CASSVESSATEQYF. CDR3 coding DNA: TGTGCCAGCAGCGTAGAAAGTAGCGCAACCGAGCAGTACTTC.

V is TRBV28 and J is TRBJ1-1, with D maybe TRBD1 (5 bases). This CDR3 comprises 15 residues. The V gene lost 3 bases and the J gene lost 1 base, with 12 bases spanning the gap. In germline, CDR1 is MDHEN, CDR2 SYDVKM. The CDR3 sequence: CASSFYGAKNTEAFF. In nucleotides, the CDR3 is TGTGCCAGCAGTTTCTATGGGGCGAAGAACACTGAAGCTTTCTTT.

This clone is a singleton in its sample. The V call is TRBV7-3, the J call TRBJ2-1, with TRBD2 identical over 13 bases. Unmatched junction bases numbered 6, after V lost 3 bases and J lost 7 bases. The CDR3 has 16 amino acids. The germline V gene encodes CDR1 SGHTA and CDR2 FQGTGA. CDR3 region: CASSFRLAGGENEQFF. The CDR3, as DNA: TGTGCCAGCAGCTTTCGACTAGCGGGAGGTGAGAATGAGCAGTTCTTC.

This clone has only a few counts. This sequence joins TRBV2 and TRBJ1-5, with D unclear. Per the germline V gene, CDR1 is SNHLY and CDR2 is FYNNEI. Between the trimmed V and J ends, which lost 3 bases and 3 bases, there was a span of 9 bases. The CDR3 has 14 amino acids. CDR3 protein: CASSDGQLNQPQHF. The DNA of the CDR3 is TGTGCCAGCAGTGACGGGCAGCTCAATCAGCCCCAGCATTTT. Full variable domain (missing parts from reference TRBV2 and TRBJ1-5): EPEVTQTPSHQVTQMGQEVILRCVPISNHLYFYWYRQILGQKVEFLVSFYNNEISEKSEIFDDQFSVERPDGSNFTLKIRSTKLEDSAMYFCASSDGQLNQPQHFGDGTRLSIL.

The rearrangement links TRBV18 to TRBJ1-1, with D unclear. Germline values: CDR1 KGHSH, CDR2 LQKENI. The CDR3 covers 12 residues. The V gene lost 1 base and the J gene lost 0 bases, with 0 bases spanning the gap. CDR3: CASSPLNTEAFF. In DNA form, the CDR3 reads TGTGCCAGCTCACCACTGAACACTGAAGCTTTCTTT.

This rearrangement joins TRBV5-6 to TRBJ2-5; the D gene is possibly TRBD2 (5 bases). CDR1 and CDR2 (germline): SGHDT, YYEEEE. CDR3 length: 17 amino acids. The V gene lost 2 bases and the J gene lost 5 bases, with 22 bases spanning the gap. The CDR3 sequence is CASSLRVRGRLRETQYF. The CDR3 DNA reads as TGTGCCAGCAGCTTAAGGGTCCGGGGTAGGTTGCGGGAGACCCAGTACTTC.

This clone was recorded a few times. V gene TRBV5-5 combines with J gene TRBJ1-5; the D gene is possibly TRBD1 (5 bases). CDR3 length: 14 amino acids. V was cut by 4 bases and J by 6 bases, with 14 bases left in between. Germline CDR1 and CDR2: SGHKS and YYEKEE (reference sequence). Here the CDR3 reads CASSKGLVGQPQHF. CDR3 nucleotide sequence: TGTGCCAGCAGCAAGGGACTAGTAGGTCAGCCCCAGCATTTT.

CDR3 DNA: TGTGCCAGCAGCCAAGTTAGCCGGAGGGGCGAGACCCAGTACTTC. This codes for CASSQVSRRGETQYF. This rearrangement joins TRBV14 to TRBJ2-5; a possible D gene is TRBD2 (6 bases). Germline V CDR1 and CDR2: SGHDN, FVKESK. V shed 1 base and J shed 5 bases, with 14 bases lying between them. The CDR3 sequence is 15 residues long.

The chain uses TRBV11-2 and TRBJ1-3; no clear D. The CDR3 loop spans 18 amino acids. Trimming took off 7 bases at V and 0 bases at J, with 22 bases between the two ends. Germline values: CDR1 SGHAT, CDR2 FQNNGV. The CDR3 nucleotides read TGTGCCAGCACCATCGGGCGCGGGAGAGTGGTCTCTGGAAACACCATATATTTT. This codes for CASTIGRGRVVSGNTIYF.

The chain employs TRBV7-2 and TRBJ2-7; 7 bases align to TRBD2. The CDR3 covers 13 residues. The V segment lost 3 bases and the J segment 5 bases; nucleotides outside the gene matches: 4. Germline CDR1 reads SGHTA; CDR2 reads FQGNSA. The CDR3 sequence is CASSFAGVNEQYF. The CDR3 bases are TGTGCCAGCAGCTTCGCGGGAGTTAACGAGCAGTACTTC. Filled out from reference TRBV7-2 and TRBJ2-7, the complete variable domain reads GAGVSQSPSNKVTEKGKDVELRCDPISGHTALYWYRQSLGQGLEFLIYFQGNSAPDKSGLPSDRFSAERTGGSVSTLTIQRTQQEDSAVYLCASSFAGVNEQYFGPGTRLTVT.

This chain links TRBV4-3 with TRBJ1-1, with 11 bases lining up with TRBD1. Germline V gives CDR1 LGHNA, CDR2 YSLEER. The ends lost 4 bases at V and 5 bases at J; junction bases unmatched: 9. This CDR3 contains 16 residues. The CDR3 sequence: CASSLGTGGYGTEAFF. Here the CDR3 DNA reads TGCGCCAGCAGCCTCGGGACAGGGGGATATGGGACTGAAGCTTTCTTT.

The V call is TRBV7-2, the J call TRBJ1-2; TRBD1 might be the D (5 bases). V shed 1 base and J shed 10 bases, with 16 bases lying between them. Germline V CDR1 and CDR2: SGHTA, FQGNSA. The CDR3 is 14 amino acids. CDR3 region: CASSLERMEGNYTF. DNA of the CDR3: TGTGCCAGCAGCTTAGAGAGGATGGAGGGGAACTACACCTTC.

The chain employs TRBV18 and TRBJ1-1; perhaps TRBD1 as D (5 bases). The CDR3 has 16 amino acids. V lost 1 base, J lost 1 base, and 13 bases lay in between. Looked up from germline, CDR1 is KGHSH and CDR2 is LQKENI. This CDR3 reads CASSPRRDGSNTEAFF. The CDR3, as DNA: TGTGCCAGCTCACCACGCCGGGACGGATCGAACACTGAAGCTTTCTTT.